The 22 T cell receptor beta chains given below trace back to one sample, sequenced in a study of T-cell memory formation after mild COVID-19. In TCRdb, the 5' RACE reads were re-called with MiXCR into one record per CDR3 protein. The sample has 150,000 or so distinct CDR3 sequences, roughly 15% seen once. Source material: PBMCs or a T cell subset sorted from them (not recorded which). These receptors came from an adult woman who had mild COVID-19 (a few samples of this study predate the infection). Cell type and time point are not known.

V gene TRBV4-1 combines with J gene TRBJ2-1; TRBD2 aligns across 13 bases. The V and J ends lost 0 bases and 4 bases, in that order; junction bases with no gene match: 3. Per the germline V gene, CDR1 is MGHRA and CDR2 is YSYEKL. CDR3 length: 17 amino acids. Here the CDR3 DNA reads TGCGCCAGCAGCCAAGATAGGACTAGCGGGGGATACAATGAGCAGTTCTTC. Protein sequence: CASSQDRTSGGYNEQFF.

This clonotype appeared a few times. The chain couples TRBV25-1 to TRBJ1-5, with D perhaps matching TRBD1 (6 bases). Germline V gene sequence: CDR1 MGHDK, CDR2 SYGVNS. The CDR3 length is 16 residues. The V end lost 3 bases, the J end lost 4 bases, and 16 bases lay between the germline ends. The CDR3 protein is CASSDSLQGTNQPQHF. The CDR3 coding sequence is TGTGCCAGCAGTGACTCCCTACAGGGAACTAATCAGCCCCAGCATTTT.

There are a few counts of this clonotype. This CDR3 reads CASSGGAGRLRNTEAFF. In DNA form, the CDR3 reads TGCGCCAGCAGCGGCGGGGCAGGGAGGCTGCGGAACACTGAAGCTTTCTTT. The chain is built from TRBV5-1 and TRBJ1-1, with D possibly TRBD1 on 5 matching bases. Germline lookup yields CDR1 SGHRS and CDR2 YFSETQ. Trimming pared 4 bases from V and 1 base from J, leaving 20 bases between. This CDR3 is built from 17 residues.

This clonotype has just a few counts. V usage is TRBV6-2 or TRBV6-3 and J usage is TRBJ2-2; 12 nucleotides match TRBD2. The CDR3 is made up of 17 amino acids. CDR1 is MNHEY and CDR2 is SVGEGT in the germline V gene. Germline trimming cut 2 bases from V and 6 bases from J; bases unmatched to any gene: 7. The CDR3 coding sequence is TGTGCCAGCAGTTACGGACTAGCGGGATGGGGGTCCGGGGAGCTGTTTTTT. This sequence encodes CASSYGLAGWGSGELFF.

V is TRBV9 and J is TRBJ2-6; the D gene is possibly TRBD2 (6 bases). V lost 3 bases to trimming and J lost 1 base, with 11 bases between them. From germline, CDR1 is SGDLS and CDR2 YYNGEE. The length of the CDR3 is 16 residues. This CDR3 reads CASSGGGMSGANVLTF. The CDR3 bases are TGTGCCAGCAGCGGTGGGGGGATGTCTGGGGCCAACGTCCTGACTTTC.

The chain has TRBV18 and TRBJ2-2; no clear D. CDR1 is KGHSH and CDR2 is LQKENI in the germline V gene. The V gene lost 5 bases and the J gene lost 3 bases, with 7 bases spanning the gap. The CDR3 has 13 residues. CDR3 DNA sequence: TGTGCCAGCTCAGCGCGAGACACCGGGGAGCTGTTTTTT. Amino acids: CASSARDTGELFF. Using reference TRBV18 and TRBJ2-2 for the parts outside the CDR3, the full variable domain is NAGVMQNPRHLVRRRGQEARLRCSPMKGHSHVYWYRQLPEEGLKFMVYLQKENIIDESGMPKERFSAEFPKEGPSILRIQQVVRGDSAAYFCASSARDTGELFFGEGSRLTVL.

The chain has TRBV29-1 and TRBJ2-3; D not certain. This CDR3 contains 16 residues. The germline V gene encodes CDR1 SQVTM and CDR2 ANQGSEA. Trimming stripped 3 bases from V and 1 base from J, with 17 bases between. For the CDR3, the DNA is TGCAGCGTTGATACCAGTCTCGCGGTGGGCACAGATACGCAGTATTTT. Translation gives CSVDTSLAVGTDTQYF.

This clonotype was found a few times. The chain is built from TRBV7-6 and TRBJ2-5, with D unresolved. CDR3 size: 12 residues. CDR1 and CDR2 (germline): SGHVS, FNYEAQ. V gave up 5 bases and J gave up 2 bases, with 6 bases separating them. The CDR3 loop is CASSHQQETQYF. In DNA, the CDR3 is TGTGCCAGCAGCCACCAACAAGAGACCCAGTACTTC.

This chain joins TRBV27 and TRBJ1-4, with 8 bases matching TRBD1. V trimming: 5 bases; J trimming: 3 bases; junction bases outside the gene matches: 2. CDR1 and CDR2 (germline): MNHEY, SMNVEV (reference sequence). There are 14 residues in the CDR3. The CDR3 is CASSQDRANEKLFF. The CDR3 DNA sequence: TGTGCCAGCAGTCAGGACAGGGCTAATGAAAAACTGTTTTTT.

The chain combines TRBV5-4 with TRBJ2-4, with D hard to call. Germline CDR1 SGHNT, CDR2 YYREEE (reference sequence). This CDR3 contains 14 residues. Trimming removed 0 bases from V and 7 bases from J, with 11 bases in between. As DNA, the CDR3 is TGTGCCAGCAGCTTGGGTGGCGAGACTAACATTCAGTACTTC. Translation: CASSLGGETNIQYF.

This clonotype was counted a few times. The chain recombines TRBV7-2 with TRBJ2-1, with D tentatively TRBD2 (5 bases). This CDR3 is 14 amino acids long. The V and J ends lost 3 bases and 6 bases respectively, with 12 bases between them. Germline-derived CDR1 and CDR2 are SGHTA and FQGNSA. The CDR3 loop is CASSFGLALNEQFF. CDR3 sequence (DNA): TGTGCCAGCAGCTTCGGACTGGCGCTCAATGAGCAGTTCTTC.

V and J are TRBV20-1 and TRBJ2-3, with TRBD2 matching over 7 bases. Per the germline V gene, CDR1 is DFQATT and CDR2 is SNEGSKA (reference sequence). J lost 1 base, V lost 3 bases, and 7 bases had no gene match. CDR3 length: 15 amino acids. Here the CDR3 reads CSASQVRGGTDTQYF. CDR3 in DNA: TGCAGTGCTAGTCAGGTCCGGGGGGGCACAGATACGCAGTATTTT.

This clonotype has a single count. The chain recombines TRBV20-1 with TRBJ2-7; a weak D match, TRBD1 (5 bases). The CDR3 runs to 14 residues. Germline loops: CDR1 DFQATT, CDR2 SNEGSKA (reference sequence). The V gene lost 2 bases and the J gene lost 3 bases, with 14 bases spanning the gap. The CDR3 loop is CSARSGPKDYEQYF. The CDR3 DNA sequence: TGCAGTGCTAGATCAGGGCCAAAAGACTACGAGCAGTACTTC.

The V and J genes are TRBV6-5 and TRBJ2-6; no clear D. There are 14 residues in the CDR3. Looked up from germline, CDR1 is MNHEY and CDR2 is SVGAGI. The V gene lost 3 bases and the J gene lost 0 bases, with 3 bases spanning the gap. DNA of the CDR3: TGTGCCAGCAGTTATCGCTCTGGGGCCAACGTCCTGACTTTC. Translated: CASSYRSGANVLTF.

The chain couples TRBV6-6 to TRBJ1-2; a weak D match, TRBD1 (5 bases). The length of the CDR3 is 15 residues. V was clipped by 0 bases and J by 5 bases, with 13 bases between them. The V gene's germline CDR1 is MNHNY and CDR2 SVGAGI (reference sequence). The CDR3 reads CASSYSWQGDYGYTF. DNA for the CDR3: TGTGCCAGCAGTTACTCATGGCAGGGAGATTATGGCTACACCTTC.

The chain uses TRBV7-8 and TRBJ1-5; D may be TRBD1 (6 bases). Trimming stripped 5 bases from V and 2 bases from J, with 13 bases between. Germline V lookup: CDR1 SGHVS, CDR2 FQNEAQ. CDR3 length equals 15 residues. CDR3 in amino acids: CASSPRGSGNQPQHF. The CDR3 region has the DNA TGTGCCAGCAGCCCCAGGGGCAGTGGCAATCAGCCCCAGCATTTT.

This clonotype was seen only a few times. CDR3 protein: CASSPLAGVGFTDTQYF. CDR3 bases: TGTGCCAGCAGTCCTTTAGCGGGAGTGGGGTTCACAGATACGCAGTATTTT. The chain joins TRBV6-2 or TRBV6-3 to TRBJ2-3, with TRBD2 identical over 9 bases. Per the germline V gene, CDR1 is MNHEY and CDR2 is SVGEGT. J gave up 2 bases and V 5 bases, and 11 bases lay outside the gene matches. This CDR3 is 17 amino acids long.

This clonotype has a handful of counts. At one boundary the junction diverges from the germline segment, which might be a read error. The rearrangement joins TRBV2 to TRBJ2-2, with D maybe TRBD2 (5 bases). The CDR3 spans 14 residues. Germline V gives CDR1 SNHLY, CDR2 FYNNEI. The CDR3 sequence: CASRLLGNTGEMFF. The CDR3 DNA follows: TGTGCCAGCAGGCTACTAGGGAACACCGGGGAGATGTTTTTT.

The chain uses TRBV5-1 and TRBJ2-1, with 11 bases aligning to TRBD2. There are 15 residues in the CDR3. In germline, CDR1 is SGHRS, CDR2 YFSETQ. V dropped 6 bases and J dropped 8; count of bases not matched to a gene: 10. In nucleotides, the CDR3 is TGCGCCAGCACCCGTAGCGGGGGGGCAGGTTATGAGCAGTTCTTC. This encodes CASTRSGGAGYEQFF. Full variable domain (remainder filled in from reference TRBV5-1 and TRBJ2-1): KAGVTQTPRYLIKTRGQQVTLSCSPISGHRSVSWYQQTPGQGLQFLFEYFSETQRNKGNFPGRFSGRQFSNSRSEMNVSTLELGDSALYLCASTRSGGAGYEQFFGPGTRLTVL.

This clonotype has only a few counts. The chain joins TRBV5-6 to TRBJ2-5, with D possibly being TRBD2 (5 bases). V lost 2 bases and J lost 5, with 13 bases in between. The germline CDR1 and CDR2 sequences are SGHDT and YYEEEE. The CDR3 totals 14 residues. Here the CDR3 DNA reads TGTGCCAGCAGCTTTAAAGGGTCGGGGGAGACCCAGTACTTC. Protein product: CASSFKGSGETQYF.

This clonotype was counted only a few times. The chain combines TRBV7-3 with TRBJ2-1; D possibly corresponds to TRBD1 (5 bases). This CDR3 region has 14 residues. The germline V gene has CDR1 SGHTA and CDR2 FQGTGA. Deletions cut 0 bases from V and 4 bases from J, with 7 bases between. CDR3 region: CASSLTGQYNEQFF. Written as DNA, the CDR3 is TGTGCCAGCAGCTTAACGGGGCAGTACAATGAGCAGTTCTTC.

The chain recombines TRBV6-1 with TRBJ1-5, with D maybe TRBD1 (5 bases). The CDR3 totals 15 residues. In germline, CDR1 is MNHNS, CDR2 SASEGT. V lost 3 bases and J lost 3, with 12 bases in between. The CDR3 region has the DNA TGTGCCAGCAGTGATCAGGGCCGGAACAATCAGCCCCAGCATTTT. It encodes CASSDQGRNNQPQHF.